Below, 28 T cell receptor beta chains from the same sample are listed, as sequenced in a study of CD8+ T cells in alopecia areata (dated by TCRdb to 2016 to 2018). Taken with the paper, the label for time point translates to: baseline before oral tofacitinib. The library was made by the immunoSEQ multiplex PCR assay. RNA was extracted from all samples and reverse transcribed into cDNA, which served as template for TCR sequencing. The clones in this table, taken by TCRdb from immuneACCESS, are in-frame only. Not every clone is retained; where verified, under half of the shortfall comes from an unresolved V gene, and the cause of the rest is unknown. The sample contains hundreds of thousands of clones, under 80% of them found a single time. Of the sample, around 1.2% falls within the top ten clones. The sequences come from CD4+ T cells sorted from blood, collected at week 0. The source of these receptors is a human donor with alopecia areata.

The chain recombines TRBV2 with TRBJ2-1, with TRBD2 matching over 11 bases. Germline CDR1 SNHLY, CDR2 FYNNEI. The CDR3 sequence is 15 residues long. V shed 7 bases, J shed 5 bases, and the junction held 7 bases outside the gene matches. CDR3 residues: CASTATSGVHNEQFF. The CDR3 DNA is TGTGCCAGCACTGCGACTAGCGGGGTTCACAATGAGCAGTTCTTC.

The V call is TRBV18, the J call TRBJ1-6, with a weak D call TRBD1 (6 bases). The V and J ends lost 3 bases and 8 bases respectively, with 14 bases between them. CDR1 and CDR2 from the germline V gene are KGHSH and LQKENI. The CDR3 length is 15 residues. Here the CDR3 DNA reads TGTGCCAGCTCACCGTTACAGGGTGGAGATTCACCCCTCCACTTT. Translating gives CASSPLQGGDSPLHF. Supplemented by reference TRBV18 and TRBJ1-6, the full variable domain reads NAGVMQNPRHLVRRRGQEARLRCSPMKGHSHVYWYRQLPEEGLKFMVYLQKENIIDESGMPKERFSAEFPKEGPSILRIQQVVRGDSAAYFCASSPLQGGDSPLHFGNGTRLTVT.

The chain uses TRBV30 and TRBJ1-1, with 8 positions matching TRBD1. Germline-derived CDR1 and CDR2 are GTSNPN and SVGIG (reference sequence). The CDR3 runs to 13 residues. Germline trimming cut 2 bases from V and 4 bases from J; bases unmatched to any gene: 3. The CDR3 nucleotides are TGTGCCTGGAGTCACAGGGGGGGCACTGAAGCTTTCTTT. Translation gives CAWSHRGGTEAFF.

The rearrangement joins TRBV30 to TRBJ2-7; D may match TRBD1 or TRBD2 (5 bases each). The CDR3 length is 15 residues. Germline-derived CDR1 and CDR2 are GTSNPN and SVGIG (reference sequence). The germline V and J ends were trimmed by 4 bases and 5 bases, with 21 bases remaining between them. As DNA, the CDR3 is TGTGCCTGGAATCCCCCCTGGGGGTGGAACAACGAGCAGTACTTC. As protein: CAWNPPWGWNNEQYF.

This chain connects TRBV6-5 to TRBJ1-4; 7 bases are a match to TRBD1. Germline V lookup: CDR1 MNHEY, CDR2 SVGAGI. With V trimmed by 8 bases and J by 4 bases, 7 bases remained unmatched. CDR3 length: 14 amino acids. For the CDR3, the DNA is TGTGCCAGCGGTCACGGGACAGTTAATGAAAAACTGTTTTTT. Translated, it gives CASGHGTVNEKLFF.

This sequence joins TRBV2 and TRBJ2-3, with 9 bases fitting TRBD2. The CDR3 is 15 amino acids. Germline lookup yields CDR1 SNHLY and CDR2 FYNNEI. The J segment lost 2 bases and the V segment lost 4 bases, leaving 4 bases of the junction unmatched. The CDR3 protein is CASSVLAGATDTQYF. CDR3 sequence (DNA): TGTGCCAGCAGTGTACTAGCGGGCGCCACAGATACGCAGTATTTT.

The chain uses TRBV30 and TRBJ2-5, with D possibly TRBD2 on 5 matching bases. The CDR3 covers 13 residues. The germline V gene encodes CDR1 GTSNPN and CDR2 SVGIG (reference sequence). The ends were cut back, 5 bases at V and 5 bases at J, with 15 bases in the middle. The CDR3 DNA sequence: TGTGCCTGGGGAGGTCACCCAACGGAGACCCAGTACTTC. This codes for CAWGGHPTETQYF.

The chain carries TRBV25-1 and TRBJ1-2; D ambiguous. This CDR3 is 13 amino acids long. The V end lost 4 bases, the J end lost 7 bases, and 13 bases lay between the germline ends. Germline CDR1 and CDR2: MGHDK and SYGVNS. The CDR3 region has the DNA TGTGCCAGCAGTGGCCGTCTTGTTAGTGGCTACACCTTC. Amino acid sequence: CASSGRLVSGYTF.

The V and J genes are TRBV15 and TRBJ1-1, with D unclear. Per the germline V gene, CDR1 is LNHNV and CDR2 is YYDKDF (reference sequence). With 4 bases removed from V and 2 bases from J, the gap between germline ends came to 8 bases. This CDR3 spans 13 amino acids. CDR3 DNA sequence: TGTGCCACCAGCAAGCAACATAACACTGAAGCTTTCTTT. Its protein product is CATSKQHNTEAFF. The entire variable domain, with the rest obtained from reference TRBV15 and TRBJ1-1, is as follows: DAMVIQNPRYQVTQFGKPVTLSCSQTLNHNVMYWYQQKSSQAPKLLFHYYDKDFNNEADTPDNFQSRRPNTSFCFLDIRSPGLGDTAMYLCATSKQHNTEAFFGQGTRLTVV.

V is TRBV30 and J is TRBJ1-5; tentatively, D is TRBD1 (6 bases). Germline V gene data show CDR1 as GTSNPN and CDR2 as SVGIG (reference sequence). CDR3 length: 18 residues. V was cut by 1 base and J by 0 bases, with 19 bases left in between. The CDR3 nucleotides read TGTGCCTGGAGTGAAGGGGATCGGACAGTCCCTAGCAATCAGCCCCAGCATTTT. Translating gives CAWSEGDRTVPSNQPQHF.

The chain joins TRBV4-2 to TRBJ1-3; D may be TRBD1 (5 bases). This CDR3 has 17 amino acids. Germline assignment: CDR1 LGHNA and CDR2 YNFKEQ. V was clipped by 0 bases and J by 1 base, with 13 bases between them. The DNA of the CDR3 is TGTGCCAGCAGCCAAGAAATAGGGCAGGGATCTGGAAACACCATATATTTT. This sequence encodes CASSQEIGQGSGNTIYF.

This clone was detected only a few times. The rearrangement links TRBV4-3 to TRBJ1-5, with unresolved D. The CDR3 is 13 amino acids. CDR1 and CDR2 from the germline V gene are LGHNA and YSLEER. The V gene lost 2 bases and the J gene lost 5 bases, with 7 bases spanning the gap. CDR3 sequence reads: CASSQLIYQPQHF. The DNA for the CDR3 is TGCGCCAGCAGCCAATTGATTTATCAGCCCCAGCATTTT.

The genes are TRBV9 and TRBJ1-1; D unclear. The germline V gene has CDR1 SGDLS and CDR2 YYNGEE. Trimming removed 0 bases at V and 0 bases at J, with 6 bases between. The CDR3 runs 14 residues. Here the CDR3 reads CASSVDLMNTEAFF. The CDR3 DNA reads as TGTGCCAGCAGCGTAGACCTTATGAACACTGAAGCTTTCTTT.

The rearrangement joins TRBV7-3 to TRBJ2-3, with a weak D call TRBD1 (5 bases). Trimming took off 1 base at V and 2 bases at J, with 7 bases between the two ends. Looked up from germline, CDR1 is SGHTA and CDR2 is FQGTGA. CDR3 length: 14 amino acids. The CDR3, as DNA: TGTGCCAGCAGCTTAAAGGACAACACAGATACGCAGTATTTT. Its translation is CASSLKDNTDTQYF.

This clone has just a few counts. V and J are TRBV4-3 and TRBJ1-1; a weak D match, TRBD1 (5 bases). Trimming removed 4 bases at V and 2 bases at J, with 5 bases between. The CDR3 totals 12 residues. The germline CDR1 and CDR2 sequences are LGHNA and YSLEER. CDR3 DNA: TGCGCCAGCAGCCGGGACAACACTGAAGCTTTCTTT. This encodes CASSRDNTEAFF.

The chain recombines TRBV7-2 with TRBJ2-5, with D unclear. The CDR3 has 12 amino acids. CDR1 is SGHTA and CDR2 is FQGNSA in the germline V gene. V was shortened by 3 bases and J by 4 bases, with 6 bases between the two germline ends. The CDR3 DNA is TGTGCCAGCAGCTTGCAGCGAGAGACCCAGTACTTC. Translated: CASSLQRETQYF. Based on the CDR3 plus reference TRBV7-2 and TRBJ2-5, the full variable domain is GAGVSQSPSNKVTEKGKDVELRCDPISGHTALYWYRQSLGQGLEFLIYFQGNSAPDKSGLPSDRFSAERTGGSVSTLTIQRTQQEDSAVYLCASSLQRETQYFGPGTRLLVL.

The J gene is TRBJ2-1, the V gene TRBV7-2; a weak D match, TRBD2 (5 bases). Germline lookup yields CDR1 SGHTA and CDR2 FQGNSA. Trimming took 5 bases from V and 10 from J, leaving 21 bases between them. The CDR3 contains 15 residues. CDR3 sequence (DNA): TGTGCCAGCAGCACGGAACCCCTAGCCCAAGGGGAGCAGTTCTTC. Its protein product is CASSTEPLAQGEQFF. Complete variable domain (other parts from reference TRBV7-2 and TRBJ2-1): GAGVSQSPSNKVTEKGKDVELRCDPISGHTALYWYRQSLGQGLEFLIYFQGNSAPDKSGLPSDRFSAERTGGSVSTLTIQRTQQEDSAVYLCASSTEPLAQGEQFFGPGTRLTVL.

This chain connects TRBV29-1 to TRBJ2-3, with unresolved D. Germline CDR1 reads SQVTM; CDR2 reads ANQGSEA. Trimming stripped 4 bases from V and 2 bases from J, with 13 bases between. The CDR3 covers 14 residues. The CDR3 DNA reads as TGCAGCGTTGTGGCACAAGCACACACAGATACGCAGTATTTT. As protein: CSVVAQAHTDTQYF.

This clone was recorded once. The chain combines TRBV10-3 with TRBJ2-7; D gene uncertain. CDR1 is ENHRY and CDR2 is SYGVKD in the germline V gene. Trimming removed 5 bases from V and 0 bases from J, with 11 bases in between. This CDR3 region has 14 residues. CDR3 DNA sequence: TGTGCCATCAGTACGGTCCAGAGCTCCTACGAGCAGTACTTC. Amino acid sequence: CAISTVQSSYEQYF.

CDR3 amino acids: CASSQLNTEAFF. In DNA, the CDR3 is TGTGCCAGCAGCCAGCTGAACACTGAAGCTTTCTTT. This sequence joins TRBV4-2 and TRBJ1-1; no reliable D call. V lost 3 bases to trimming and J lost 0 bases, with 2 bases between them. This CDR3 has 12 amino acids. From germline, CDR1 is LGHNA and CDR2 YNFKEQ.

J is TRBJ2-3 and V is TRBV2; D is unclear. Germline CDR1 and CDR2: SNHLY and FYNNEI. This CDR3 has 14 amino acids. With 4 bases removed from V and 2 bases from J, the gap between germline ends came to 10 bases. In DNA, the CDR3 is TGTGCCAGCAGTGGGGGTGCGTTCACAGATACGCAGTATTTT. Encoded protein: CASSGGAFTDTQYF. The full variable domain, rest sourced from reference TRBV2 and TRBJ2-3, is EPEVTQTPSHQVTQMGQEVILRCVPISNHLYFYWYRQILGQKVEFLVSFYNNEISEKSEIFDDQFSVERPDGSNFTLKIRSTKLEDSAMYFCASSGGAFTDTQYFGPGTRLTVL.

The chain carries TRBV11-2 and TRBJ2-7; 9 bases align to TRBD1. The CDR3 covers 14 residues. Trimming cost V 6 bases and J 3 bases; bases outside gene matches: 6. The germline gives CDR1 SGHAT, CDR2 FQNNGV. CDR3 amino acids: CASSRGQGIYEQYF. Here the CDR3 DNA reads TGTGCCAGCAGTCGGGGACAGGGCATCTACGAGCAGTACTTC.

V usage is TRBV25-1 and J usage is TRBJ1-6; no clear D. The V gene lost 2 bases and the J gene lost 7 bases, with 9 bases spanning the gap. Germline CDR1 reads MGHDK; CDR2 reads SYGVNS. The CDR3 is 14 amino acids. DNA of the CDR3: TGTGCCAGCAGTGAAAGAGGGCCCAATTCACCCCTCCACTTT. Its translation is CASSERGPNSPLHF.

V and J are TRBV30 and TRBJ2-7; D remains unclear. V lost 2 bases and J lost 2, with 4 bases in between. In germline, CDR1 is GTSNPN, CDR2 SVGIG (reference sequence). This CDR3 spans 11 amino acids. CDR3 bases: TGTGCCTGGAGTAAAGCCTACGAGCAGTACTTC. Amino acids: CAWSKAYEQYF.

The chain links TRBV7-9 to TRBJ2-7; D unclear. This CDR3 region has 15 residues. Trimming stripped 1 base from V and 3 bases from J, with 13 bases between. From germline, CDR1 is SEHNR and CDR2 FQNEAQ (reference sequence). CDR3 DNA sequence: TGTGCCAGCAGCTTAGAGGGTTCGCTCCGCTACGAGCAGTACTTC. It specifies CASSLEGSLRYEQYF.

In nucleotides, the CDR3 is TGTGCCATCAGTGCCAGCTTGAACACCGGGGAGCTGTTTTTT. Translation: CAISASLNTGELFF. The genes are TRBV10-3 and TRBJ2-2; D is unresolved. Trimming cost V 4 bases and J 1 base, with 7 bases left between them. CDR1 is ENHRY and CDR2 is SYGVKD in the germline V gene. The CDR3 has 14 amino acids.

The CDR3 DNA reads TGCAGCGTGGGTACAGGGCCCCCGCCCCAGCATTTT. The encoded protein is CSVGTGPPPQHF. V gene TRBV29-1 combines with J gene TRBJ1-5; tentative D call: TRBD1 (6 bases). V was pared by 6 bases and J by 9 bases, with 15 bases between. CDR1 is SQVTM, CDR2 ANQGSEA, per germline. This CDR3 is built from 12 residues.

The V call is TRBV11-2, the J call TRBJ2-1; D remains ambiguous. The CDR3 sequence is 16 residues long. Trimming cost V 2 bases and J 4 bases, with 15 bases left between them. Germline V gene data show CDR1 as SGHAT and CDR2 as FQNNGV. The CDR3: CASSLRVRTVYNEQFF. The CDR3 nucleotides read TGTGCCAGCAGCTTAAGGGTCCGGACGGTATACAATGAGCAGTTCTTC.